Below are 24 T cell receptor beta chains sequenced from a single sample in a study of cytomegalovirus exposure and HLA in healthy donors. In the PCR, 60 Vbeta and 13 Jbeta primers were used. Some clones are missing from TCRdb's copy, which holds only in-frame ones; the method was immunoSEQ multiplex PCR. The sample records about 160,000 clones, 82% being singletons. The sequenced sample was PBMCs. Every receptor here comes from a man in his fifties in good health and CMV-seropositive.

The V call is TRBV11-2, the J call TRBJ2-2, with 7 positions matching TRBD2. The CDR3 extends over 14 amino acids. CDR1 and CDR2 from the germline V gene are SGHAT and FQNNGV. The ends lost 6 bases at V and 4 bases at J; junction bases unmatched: 5. The CDR3 spells CASRGGVVTGELFF. CDR3 in DNA: TGTGCCAGCAGGGGGGGGGTTGTCACCGGGGAGCTGTTTTTT.

V is TRBV18 and J is TRBJ1-2, with unresolved D. The CDR3 loop spans 15 amino acids. Germline V lookup: CDR1 KGHSH, CDR2 LQKENI. V was trimmed by 3 bases and J by 6 bases, leaving 17 bases between them. The DNA of the CDR3 is TGTGCCAGCTCACCCTTCCGGGGTGATTTTAATGGCTACACCTTC. Its translation is CASSPFRGDFNGYTF.

The chain combines TRBV7-2 with TRBJ2-3; TRBD2 aligns across 11 bases. CDR1 and CDR2 (germline): SGHTA, FQGNSA. The ends lost 5 bases at V and 0 bases at J; junction bases unmatched: 4. This CDR3 spans 16 amino acids. CDR3 sequence (DNA): TGTGCCAGCAGCCCGCGGACTAGCGGGAGCACAGATACGCAGTATTTT. It codes for CASSPRTSGSTDTQYF.

The rearrangement uses TRBV6-5 and TRBJ2-3, with D possibly TRBD2 on 6 matching bases. The CDR3 loop spans 15 amino acids. Germline CDR1 is MNHEY and CDR2 is SVGAGI. Deletions cut 6 bases from V and 3 bases from J, with 16 bases between. The CDR3 spells CASRVQRDWTDTQYF. CDR3 in DNA: TGTGCCAGCAGGGTTCAACGGGACTGGACAGATACGCAGTATTTT.

The chain uses TRBV28 and TRBJ1-5; maybe TRBD1 (6 bases). The CDR3 runs 16 residues. The germline V gene encodes CDR1 MDHEN and CDR2 SYDVKM. V lost 5 bases and J 6 bases, leaving 20 bases between the germline ends. DNA of the CDR3: TGTGCCAGCAGTATTCCCGGGACAAAGAAATCTCAGCCCCAGCATTTT. Translating it yields CASSIPGTKKSQPQHF. The full variable domain, in which reference TRBV28 and TRBJ1-5 provide the parts outside the CDR3, is DVKVTQSSRYLVKRTGEKVFLECVQDMDHENMFWYRQDPGLGLRLIYFSYDVKMKEKGDIPEGYSVSREKKERFSLILESASTNQTSMYLCASSIPGTKKSQPQHFGDGTRLSIL.

This chain joins TRBV28 and TRBJ1-3; 10 nucleotides line up with TRBD1. There are 16 residues in the CDR3. The V segment lost 5 bases and the J segment 4 bases; nucleotides outside the gene matches: 8. CDR1 and CDR2 from the germline V gene are MDHEN and SYDVKM. The CDR3 coding sequence is TGTGCCAGCAGTCCCCAGGGACAGGGGTCAGGAAACACCATATATTTT. Protein: CASSPQGQGSGNTIYF.

Here the CDR3 DNA reads TGTGCCAGTAGGACGCGATGGGACAGCGAGTCCCATGGCTACACCTTC. Amino acids: CASRTRWDSESHGYTF. This chain joins TRBV19 and TRBJ1-2; TRBD1 agrees at 7 bases. This CDR3 is 16 amino acids long. Germline V gene data show CDR1 as LNHDA and CDR2 as SQIVND (reference sequence). After removal of 6 bases from V and 6 bases from J, the junction contained 16 bases not matched to a gene.

This clone was seen only once. V usage is TRBV4-1 and J usage is TRBJ2-1, with 10 bases lining up with TRBD2. The CDR3 covers 16 residues. V lost 0 bases, J lost 3 bases, and 2 bases stayed unmatched. Germline V gene sequence: CDR1 MGHRA, CDR2 YSYEKL. CDR3 nucleotide sequence: TGCGCCAGCAGCCAAGAATCTAGCGGGGGCTACAATGAGCAGTTCTTC. Translating gives CASSQESSGGYNEQFF.

V is TRBV1 and J is TRBJ2-1; the listed D gene, TRBD1, was not tested against the DNA. TRBV1 is marked as a pseudogene. The CDR3 is 16 amino acids. CDR3 region: CTSSRHRDRAGNEQFF. In nucleotides, the CDR3 is TGCACCAGCAGCCGTCACCGGGACAGGGCGGGCAATGAGCAGTTCTTC.

The V and J genes are TRBV5-8 and TRBJ2-5, with TRBD1 matching 8 bases. The length of the CDR3 is 16 residues. The V gene end was trimmed by 4 bases and the J gene end by 4 bases; junction bases not matched to a gene: 12. The germline V gene encodes CDR1 SGHTS and CDR2 YDEGEE. CDR3 nucleotide sequence: TGTGCCAGCAGCCAAGGACAGGGTTGGGATGGAGAGACCCAGTACTTC. It yields the protein CASSQGQGWDGETQYF.

This clone was seen a handful of times. The rearrangement joins TRBV29-1 to TRBJ1-2; D possibly corresponds to TRBD1 (6 bases). In germline, CDR1 is SQVTM, CDR2 ANQGSEA. V lost 0 bases and J lost 3, with 11 bases in between. This CDR3 spans 14 amino acids. The CDR3 region is CSVEDGQGYYGYTF. In nucleotides, the CDR3 is TGCAGCGTTGAAGATGGGCAGGGGTACTATGGCTACACCTTC.

This clone was detected once. This chain uses TRBV5-6 with TRBJ1-2; D is perhaps TRBD1 (5 bases). Germline loops: CDR1 SGHDT, CDR2 YYEEEE. Trimming took 7 bases from V and 2 from J, leaving 15 bases between them. CDR3 length: 14 residues. CDR3 bases: TGTGCCAGCCTTCGTCCGGGACTCAACTATGGCTACACCTTC. This codes for CASLRPGLNYGYTF.

This clone was counted a few times. In nucleotides, the CDR3 is TGCGCCAGCAGTTTCGGGACAGGGGGCGAGTATGAGCAGTTCTTC. Its protein is CASSFGTGGEYEQFF. The V and J genes are TRBV4-3 and TRBJ2-1; the match to TRBD1 covers 12 bases. CDR1 is LGHNA and CDR2 is YSLEER in the germline V gene. The CDR3 consists of 15 residues. J gave up 8 bases and V 6 bases, and 8 bases lay outside the gene matches.

The rearrangement links TRBV28 to TRBJ1-5; possible D gene TRBD1, 6 bases. Germline loops: CDR1 MDHEN, CDR2 SYDVKM. The V end lost 5 bases, the J end lost 7 bases, and 15 bases lay between the germline ends. The CDR3 is 14 amino acids. The CDR3 region has the DNA TGTGCCAGCAGTGGGGGGGGGCAGTTGCAGCCCCAGCATTTT. Protein: CASSGGGQLQPQHF.

The chain is built from TRBV5-6 and TRBJ2-1; the D gene is possibly TRBD2 (7 bases). The V end lost 0 bases, the J end lost 6 bases, and 19 bases lay between the germline ends. Germline values: CDR1 SGHDT, CDR2 YYEEEE. This CDR3 region has 17 residues. The CDR3 sequence is CASSLEVGGADRNEQFF. The DNA of the CDR3 is TGTGCCAGCAGCTTGGAGGTGGGGGGGGCGGATCGCAATGAGCAGTTCTTC.

The CDR3 protein is CASSHLAGGSETQYF. CDR3 coding DNA: TGTGCCAGCAGCCATCTAGCGGGGGGCTCGGAGACCCAGTACTTC. V and J are TRBV6-5 and TRBJ2-5, with 11 bases identical to TRBD2. With V trimmed by 6 bases and J by 5 bases, 8 bases remained unmatched. The CDR3 is made up of 15 amino acids. Looked up from germline, CDR1 is MNHEY and CDR2 is SVGAGI.

Details on this clone: Within the sample, other DNA sequences also encode this same CDR3. The chain combines TRBV9 with TRBJ2-3, with 7 positions matching TRBD2. V lost 0 bases and J lost 2; bases outside the gene matches: 6. CDR1 and CDR2 from the germline V gene are SGDLS and YYNGEE. This CDR3 is built from 16 residues. The DNA of the CDR3 is TGTGCCAGCAGCGTAGGTGGGGGAGGGGTCACAGATACGCAGTATTTT. It yields the protein CASSVGGGGVTDTQYF.

This clone appeared a few times. The genes are TRBV19 and TRBJ2-7, with TRBD1 as a possible D gene (7 bases). Germline CDR1 is LNHDA and CDR2 is SQIVND (reference sequence). The CDR3 has 15 residues. V lost 3 bases and J 0 bases, leaving 12 bases between the germline ends. The CDR3 coding sequence is TGTGCCAGTAGTATCATGGAGGGGGCCTCCTACGAGCAGTACTTC. This codes for CASSIMEGASYEQYF.

This chain uses TRBV4-1 with TRBJ2-1; 11 nucleotides align to TRBD2. The J segment lost 6 bases and the V segment lost 8 bases, leaving 12 bases of the junction unmatched. The CDR3 runs to 16 residues. The germline gives CDR1 MGHRA, CDR2 YSYEKL. The CDR3 sequence: CASSWLAGGLGNEQFF. The CDR3 bases are TGCGCCAGCTCGTGGCTAGCGGGAGGCTTAGGCAATGAGCAGTTCTTC.

The chain has TRBV6-5 and TRBJ1-2; D unclear. The CDR3 is 13 residues long. Per the germline V gene, CDR1 is MNHEY and CDR2 is SVGAGI. V was pared by 6 bases and J by 2 bases, with 10 bases between. The CDR3 spells CASRNDGNYGYTF. CDR3 coding DNA: TGTGCCAGCAGAAACGACGGGAACTATGGCTACACCTTC.

The V gene is TRBV7-2, the J gene TRBJ2-5, with a tentative D call TRBD2 (7 bases). With the DNA end fitting TRBJ2-7 better, the J assignment may be wrong. CDR3 length: 16 amino acids. The V gene's germline CDR1 is SGHTA and CDR2 FQGNSA. The CDR3 here is CASSLVAGAGGYEQYF. CDR3 in DNA: TGTGCCAGCAGCTTAGTGGCGGGGGCTGGGGGCTACGAGCAGTACTTC.

This clone was recorded only once. The rearrangement links TRBV21-1 to TRBJ2-2; no DNA check was done on the table's D call, TRBD2. TRBV21-1 is marked as a pseudogene. The CDR3 spans 16 residues. CDR3 DNA: TGTGCCAGCAGCGAGGTACGGAGTTCACACACCGGGGAGCTGTTTTTT. It specifies CASSEVRSSHTGELFF.

V and J are TRBV5-1 and TRBJ1-1, with 7 nucleotides matching TRBD1. The CDR3 runs 14 residues. The V gene's germline CDR1 is SGHRS and CDR2 YFSETQ. V shed 4 bases and J 7 bases; nucleotides not matched to a gene: 10. The CDR3 region has the DNA TGCGCCAGCAGCGCCTCAACAGGGGCCGATGAAGCTTTCTTT. Translation: CASSASTGADEAFF.

The CDR3 loop is CASSPRGQGVPDTQYF. Written as DNA, the CDR3 is TGTGCCAGCAGCCCGAGGGGACAGGGGGTCCCAGATACGCAGTATTTT. The chain combines TRBV7-3 with TRBJ2-3; 11 bases are shared with TRBD1. The CDR3 extends over 16 amino acids. The germline CDR1 and CDR2 sequences are SGHTA and FQGTGA. The V segment lost 5 bases and the J segment 4 bases; nucleotides outside the gene matches: 8.